The TCR beta chain described here comes from a study of control samples from healthy donors and cancer patients. There are 15 residues in the CDR3. The V gene end was trimmed by 1 base and the J gene end by 4 bases; junction bases not matched to a gene: 4. Looked up from germline, CDR1 is LGHDT and CDR2 is YNNKEL (reference sequence). The repertoire was sequenced with immunoSEQ multiplex PCR; TCRdb's copy has only in-frame clones and lacks some. The table has 150,000 to 200,000 clones, 90% to 95% seen once. The clonotype comes from a woman under 40 in good health. The sample comprised blood. The chain links TRBV3-1 (or the pseudogene TRBV3-2) to TRBJ2-3; 8 positions agree with TRBD2. The CDR3 region is CASSQAGGPADTQYF. Written as DNA, the CDR3 is TGTGCCAGCAGCCAAGCGGGAGGGCCCGCAGATACGCAGTATTTT.